The present entry profiles one TCR beta chain with its context. The antigen this receptor binds is unknown. No clone much larger than this one lies a single base away; base qualities are absent. Libraries came from 5' RACE. This sample was sequenced with an Illumina HiSeq 2000. A universal primer binding site was added through template switching, and the final cDNA carried a unique molecular identifier so that TCR cDNA molecules could be counted accurately. First-strand cDNA for TCR alpha and beta chains was synthesized from specific primers in the conserved constant-segment region. Each cDNA library was double barcoded, with a SMART-Mk sample barcode plus Illumina barcodes, to control for contamination. TruSeq adapter sequences, together with Illumina sample barcodes, were added in two successive PCR steps. The TCR alpha and beta cDNA libraries were sequenced on the Illumina HiSeq platform using custom primers. As for the original processing: MiGEC processed the raw reads to extract unique molecular identifiers, while MiXCR was used to determine the CDR3 positions. For each individual, recombination models were inferred using an EM algorithm with the repgenHMM and IGoR tools. The tcR package in R was used for shared clonotype analysis, with sharing normalized by the product of cloneset sizes. Out-of-frame nonproductive sequences were analyzed to study raw recombination free of thymic and clonal selection effects. The public reads were quality trimmed at Q25 with fastp and then assembled into clones with MiXCR by TCRdb, keeping productive beta chains. Duplicate CDR3 protein sequences are folded into a single record with the most common DNA and genes. These V and J calls are TCRdb output, not the study's own analysis. The sample yields 200,000 to 250,000 distinct CDR3 sequences; approximately 8.3% were counted once. Together, the top ten hold approximately 2% of the sample.

The data were obtained in a study of identical twins (dated by TCRdb to between 2015 and 2016). Notes on the research overall: TCR alpha and beta repertoires from monozygotic twins, unrelated adults of various ages and cord blood were deep-sequenced to test whether fetal clonotypes persist. Replicate twin experiments were performed at different times using different library preparation protocols to rule out contamination.

The CDR3 runs 18 amino acids, cysteine and phenylalanine included. CDR3 DNA only is kept here, 54 bases in frame from base 1. Every donor in the study was a healthy Caucasian. The twin cohort comprised three pairs of female monozygotic twins, all aged about 18 to 30 years. Miltenyi CD45RO+ enrichment and human naive T-cell isolation kits were used to isolate memory (CD45RO+) and naive T cells from PBMC. Beyond this particular receptor, the publication reports: Because the same donors could not be followed over many years, the conclusions relied on cross-sectional statistical analysis. Compared with coincidental sharing between unrelated individuals, out-of-frame TCR alpha sequences shared between twins showed an excess of sequences with low generation probability. A weaker excess of twin sharing was found in beta out-of-frame sequences because the signal-to-noise ratio was lowered by fewer shared sequences. In monozygotic twins, out-of-frame TCR alpha sharing was systematically underestimated by recombination models, although the models agreed with sharing between unrelated individuals. Abundant cord blood beta clonotypes carried fewer insertions; young adult naive repertoires showed a weaker similar trend, while memory repertoires showed none. Invariant T cells such as MAIT and iNKT could partly confound zero-insertion analyses, although diverse VJ usage argued against such confounding for most clonotypes.

These data were also filed under a second study, of yellow fever vaccine responses in identical twins. As noted in the second study: The authors reported that the T cell response to vaccination in identical twins appeared partly convergent and partly personalized. Focusing on identical twins, the study followed the T cell clones that responded to the vaccine, and did so with precision.

Sequencing used memory (CD45RO+) T cells sorted from blood. The cell subset or site label corresponds to: CD45RO+ enriched T cells. Recombination connected TRBV21-1 to TRBJ2-2; the DNA was not used to check the table's D call, TRBD1. TRBV21-1 is classified as a pseudogene. This receptor was identified in a woman younger than 35 in good health. The nucleotide sequence reads TGTGCCAGCATCCTACCCCGGGACAGGGAGAAGCACACCGGGGAGCTGTTTTTT. This codes for CASILPRDREKHTGELFF.